The rows below give T cell receptor beta chains drawn from one sample of a study of shared clonotypes between healthy human individuals. The repertoire was sequenced with immunoSEQ multiplex PCR; TCRdb's copy has only in-frame clones and lacks some. Of about 480,000 clones listed, 79% are singletons. Source material: PBMCs. The receptors here all came from a woman aged 35 to 49 in good health. Some clones in this sample may be carry-over from other donors' samples. The CDR3 runs from the conserved cysteine through the conserved F or W. A D gene is named only where the DNA matches it firmly. Clone size appears in some rows only: once, few, many, or a class for an expanded clone.

v_gene	abundance	d_gene	j_gene	CDR3nt	CDR3aa
TRBV18	NA	NA	TRBJ1-5	TGTGCCAGCTCACCACTTGGTAGCAATCAGCCCCAGCATTTT	CASSPLGSNQPQHF
TRBV11-2	few	NA	TRBJ1-2	TGTGCCGGGAGGGGGTATGGCTACACCTTC	CAGRGYGYTF
TRBV28	NA	NA	TRBJ1-5	TGTGCCAGCAGGAGACCCGGGACCGTCAATCAGCCCCAGCATTTT	CASRRPGTVNQPQHF
TRBV10-3	NA	TRBD1	TRBJ1-5	TGTGCCATCGGACAGGGGGCTGATCAGCCCCAGCATTTT	CAIGQGADQPQHF
TRBV19	NA	TRBD2	TRBJ2-7	TGTGCCAGTAGCGGGACTAGCGGGGGATCCTACGAGCAGTACTTC	CASSGTSGGSYEQYF
TRBV10-3	NA	TRBD1	TRBJ2-3	TGTGCCAGCAGTACGGGACAGGCCACAGATACGCAGTATTTT	CASSTGQATDTQYF
TRBV7-1	NA	NA	TRBJ1-3	TGTGCCAGCAGCTTAGAGGGAAACACCATATATTTT	CASSLEGNTIYF
TRBV27	NA	NA	TRBJ1-1	TGTGCCAGCAGTTTACGTACAGGGTCCCCGTATGAAGCTTTCTTT	CASSLRTGSPYEAFF
TRBV6-1	NA	TRBD2	TRBJ2-1	TGTGCCAGCACCTTAGCGGGACTATACAATGAGCAGTTCTTC	CASTLAGLYNEQFF
TRBV5-1	once	NA	TRBJ2-7	TGCGCCAGCAGCTTGGTTGGGGGCCAGAACGAGCAGTACTTC	CASSLVGGQNEQYF
TRBV30	many	NA	TRBJ1-5	TGTGCCTGGAGCTCTAAGGGCGGGGAGCCCCAGCATTTT	CAWSSKGGEPQHF
TRBV9	NA	TRBD2	TRBJ2-2	TGTGCCAGCAGCGTAGGTAGCGGGAGGGCCCTCGGGGAGCTGTTTTTT	CASSVGSGRALGELFF
TRBV7-2	once	NA	TRBJ2-5	TGTGCCAGCGGTGGGCTCCCACTAGTGCAAGAGACCCAGTACTTC	CASGGLPLVQETQYF
TRBV28	NA	TRBD1	TRBJ1-4	TGTGCCAGCAGCGCGACAGGGGCTAATGAAAAACTGTTTTTT	CASSATGANEKLFF
TRBV2	NA	NA	TRBJ1-3	TGTGCCAGCAGTGAAGCATCTGGAAACACCATATATTTT	CASSEASGNTIYF
TRBV7-8	NA	NA	TRBJ2-6	TGTGCCAGCAGCCCTTTACAGGGCTCTGGGGCCAACGTCCTGACTTTC	CASSPLQGSGANVLTF
TRBV4-1	NA	NA	TRBJ2-1	TGCGCCAGCAGCCAAGTATACAATGAGCAGTTCTTC	CASSQVYNEQFF
TRBV10-2	NA	NA	TRBJ2-3	TGCGCCAGTCAGCCTTTGGGCCAAGATACGCAGTATTTT	CASQPLGQDTQYF
TRBV28	NA	TRBD2	TRBJ2-3	TGTGCCACTGCGGGGGGGACTAGCGGGAGGAGTACAGATACGCAGTATTTT	CATAGGTSGRSTDTQYF
TRBV5-4	NA	NA	TRBJ2-5	TGTGCCAGCAGCTCGCAGGCGGGACCACAAGAGACCCAGTACTTC	CASSSQAGPQETQYF
TRBV14	NA	TRBD2	TRBJ2-7	TGTGCCAGCAGCCAATTGGAAGCGGGAGTACGCGAGCAGTACTTC	CASSQLEAGVREQYF
TRBV27	few	TRBD1	TRBJ2-7	TGTGCCAGCAGTCCCAACCGACAGGGGATCTACGAGCAGTACTTC	CASSPNRQGIYEQYF
TRBV4-3	few	NA	TRBJ2-5	TGCGCCAGCAGCCAAGATTTTGGCAGGGTCCAAGAGACCCAGTACTTC	CASSQDFGRVQETQYF
TRBV5-6	NA	NA	TRBJ2-1	TGTGCCAGCAGCTTGGCCTACAATGAGCAGTTCTTC	CASSLAYNEQFF
TRBV28	NA	NA	TRBJ2-1	TGTGCCAGCAGTAGGTTGGGTGCGCAGTTCTTC	CASSRLGAQFF
TRBV10-2	NA	NA	TRBJ2-1	TGCGCCAGCTCCCTAGCTGGTTACAATGAGCAGTTCTTC	CASSLAGYNEQFF
TRBV19	NA	TRBD1	TRBJ1-1	TGTGCCAGTAGTATAGATTTCGGACAGGGTTACACTGAAGCTTTCTTT	CASSIDFGQGYTEAFF
TRBV19	NA	TRBD2	TRBJ2-1	TGTGCCAGTAGTATCGGGACTAGCCGTGGCAATGAGCAGTTCTTC	CASSIGTSRGNEQFF
TRBV27	once	TRBD2	TRBJ2-7	TGTGCCAGCTCCCGGGGGGGAGGGGCCTACGAGCAGTACTTC	CASSRGGGAYEQYF
TRBV7-7	NA	NA	TRBJ2-1	TGTGCTAGCAGCTTAGTGGCCGCCCCTTATAGTGAGCAGTTCTTC	CASSLVAAPYSEQFF
TRBV7-7	NA	NA	TRBJ2-1	TGTGCCAGCAGCCCCCCGGGGGCAGTCAATGAGCAGTTCTTC	CASSPPGAVNEQFF
TRBV18	NA	NA	TRBJ2-7	TGTGCCAGCTCACCACCGGGGGCCTACGAGCAGTACTTC	CASSPPGAYEQYF
TRBV5-1	NA	TRBD2	TRBJ2-3	TGCGCCAGCACCGCCGGGACTACCACAGATACGCAGTATTTT	CASTAGTTTDTQYF
TRBV7-9	NA	NA	TRBJ2-7	TGTGCCAGCAGCTTACCGGGACACCACTACGAGCAGTACTTC	CASSLPGHHYEQYF
TRBV19	NA	NA	TRBJ2-5	TGTGCCAGTAGACCGGGTTTTAAAGAGACCCAGTACTTC	CASRPGFKETQYF
TRBV19	once	TRBD1	TRBJ1-2	TGTGCCAGTAGTACCGGGACAGGGGCCAACTATGGCTACACCTTC	CASSTGTGANYGYTF
TRBV6-5	few	TRBD2	TRBJ2-1	TGTGCCAGCAGTTACTCGGGACTAGCGGGAGATGAGCAGTTCTTC	CASSYSGLAGDEQFF
TRBV27	NA	TRBD1	TRBJ2-1	TGTGCCAGCAGACGGACAGGGGAAAATGAGCAGTTCTTC	CASRRTGENEQFF
TRBV5-4	NA	NA	TRBJ2-5	TGTGCCAGCAGCGAGGGGGGTTATGGCGAGACCCAGTACTTC	CASSEGGYGETQYF
TRBV7-6	NA	TRBD2	TRBJ2-1	TGTGCCAGCAGCCCCCAGGCACTAGCGGGTTACAATGAGCAGTTCTTC	CASSPQALAGYNEQFF
TRBV28	NA	NA	TRBJ1-1	TGTGCCAGCAGTTTTCGGGGGACGCTGAACACTGAAGCTTTCTTT	CASSFRGTLNTEAFF
TRBV18	NA	NA	TRBJ1-2	TGTGCCAGCTCACCACCGGGATCTTCGGGCTATGGCTACACCTTC	CASSPPGSSGYGYTF
TRBV5-4	NA	NA	TRBJ2-2	TGTGCCAGCAGCTTCGGGGGAAACACCGGGGAGCTGTTTTTT	CASSFGGNTGELFF
TRBV27	NA	NA	TRBJ2-3	TGTGCCAGCAAGGCAGGGTCAACTAGCACAGATACGCAGTATTTT	CASKAGSTSTDTQYF
TRBV6-6	NA	NA	TRBJ2-1	TGTGCCAGCAAGGGGTACAATGAGCAGTTCTTC	CASKGYNEQFF
TRBV7-9	NA	TRBD1	TRBJ1-1	TGTGCCAGCAGCTCTACAGGGGTGGCTGAAGCTTTCTTT	CASSSTGVAEAFF
TRBV12-5	NA	NA	TRBJ2-1	TGTGCTAGTGGTTTAGGAGAAATTGATGAGCAGTTCTTC	CASGLGEIDEQFF
TRBV4-3	NA	TRBD2	TRBJ2-3	TGCGCCAGCAGCCAAGATAGACCACTAGCGGGAGGGTCTTATAGAACAGATACGCAGTATTTT	CASSQDRPLAGGSYRTDTQYF
TRBV28	few	NA	TRBJ2-7	TGTGCCAGCAGTTTAGGAAGCGTCAACTTC	CASSLGSVNF
TRBV5-8	NA	TRBD1	TRBJ1-1	TGTGCCAGCAGCCTTCGACAGGGGGCCTCCATGAACACTGAAGCTTTCTTT	CASSLRQGASMNTEAFF
TRBV9	many	NA	TRBJ2-1	TGTGCCAGCAGCTCATTTAGGGGAGGTGAAGAGCAGTTCTTC	CASSSFRGGEEQFF
TRBV29-1	few	TRBD1	TRBJ1-1	TGCAGCGCCGGGACAGGTGAGACTGAAGCTTTCTTT	CSAGTGETEAFF
TRBV7-2	NA	NA	TRBJ2-3	TGTGCCAGCAGCGCCCAATTGTTGCTCACCACAGATACGCAGTATTTT	CASSAQLLLTTDTQYF
TRBV2	NA	NA	TRBJ2-3	TGTGCCAGCGGGGGGAGAGTAGCTCCGTATTTT	CASGGRVAPYF